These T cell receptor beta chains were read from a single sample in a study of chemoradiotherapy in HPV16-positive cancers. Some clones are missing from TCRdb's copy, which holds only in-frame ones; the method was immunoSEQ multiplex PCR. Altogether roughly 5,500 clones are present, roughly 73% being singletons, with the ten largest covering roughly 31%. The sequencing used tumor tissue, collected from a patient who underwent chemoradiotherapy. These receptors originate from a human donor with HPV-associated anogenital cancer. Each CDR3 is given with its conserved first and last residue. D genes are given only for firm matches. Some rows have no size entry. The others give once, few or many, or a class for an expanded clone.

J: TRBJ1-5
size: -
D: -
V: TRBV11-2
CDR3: CASSLSGQPQHF
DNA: TGTGCCAGCAGCTTATCCGGTCAGCCCCAGCATTTT

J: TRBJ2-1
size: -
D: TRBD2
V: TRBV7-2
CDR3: CASSFDPARGEQFF
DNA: TGTGCCAGCAGCTTCGACCCAGCGCGGGGGGAGCAGTTCTTC

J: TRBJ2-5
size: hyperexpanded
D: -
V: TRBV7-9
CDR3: CASSPEMETQYF
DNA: TGTGCCAGCAGCCCTGAAATGGAGACCCAGTACTTC

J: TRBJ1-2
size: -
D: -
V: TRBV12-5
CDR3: CASGDGLGYGYTF
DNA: TGTGCTAGTGGGGACGGGCTGGGCTATGGCTACACCTTC

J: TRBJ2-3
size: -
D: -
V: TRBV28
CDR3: CASNPHARGGTDTQYF
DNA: TGTGCCAGCAACCCCCATGCGAGGGGAGGCACAGATACGCAGTATTTT

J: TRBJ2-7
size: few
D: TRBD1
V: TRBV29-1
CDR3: CSVARDRLREQYF
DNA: TGCAGCGTTGCCCGGGACAGGCTAAGGGAGCAGTACTTC

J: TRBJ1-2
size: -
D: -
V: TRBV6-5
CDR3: CASSSPDYRDHTF
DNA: TGTGCCAGCAGTTCCCCGGATTACAGGGATCACACCTTC

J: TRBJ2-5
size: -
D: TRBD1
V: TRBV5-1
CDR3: CASSLQGAFVQETQYF
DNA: TGCGCCAGCAGCTTACAGGGGGCGTTCGTCCAAGAGACCCAGTACTTC

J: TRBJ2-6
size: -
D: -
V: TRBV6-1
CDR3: CASSLFSGANVLTF
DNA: TGTGCCAGCAGTTTATTTTCTGGGGCCAACGTCCTGACTTTC

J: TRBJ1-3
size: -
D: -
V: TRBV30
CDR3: CAWSVLGAGNTIYF
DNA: TGTGCCTGGAGTGTATTAGGGGCGGGAAACACCATATATTTT

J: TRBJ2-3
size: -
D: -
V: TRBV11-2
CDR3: CASSSKGDTQYF
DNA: TGTGCCAGCAGCTCGAAGGGAGATACGCAGTATTTT

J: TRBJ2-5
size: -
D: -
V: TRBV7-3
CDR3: CASSPEMETQYF
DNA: TGTGCCAGCAGCCCTGAAATGGAGACCCAGTACTTC

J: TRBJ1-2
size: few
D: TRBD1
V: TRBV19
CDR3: CASSDIGRGDYGYTF
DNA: TGTGCCAGTAGCGACATTGGCAGGGGGGACTATGGCTACACCTTC

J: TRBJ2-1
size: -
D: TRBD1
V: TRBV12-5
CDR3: CASGLRSGDRGDSYNEQFF
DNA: TGTGCTAGTGGTTTGCGGTCGGGGGACAGGGGTGACTCCTACAATGAGCAGTTCTTC

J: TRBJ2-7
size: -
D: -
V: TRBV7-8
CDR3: CASSLGRTEYEQYF
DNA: TGTGCCAGCAGCTTAGGGCGGACAGAGTACGAGCAGTACTTC

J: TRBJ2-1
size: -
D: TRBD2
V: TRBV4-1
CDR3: CASSQGRLAGGYEQFF
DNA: TGCGCCAGCAGCCAAGGGAGGCTAGCGGGAGGCTATGAGCAGTTCTTC

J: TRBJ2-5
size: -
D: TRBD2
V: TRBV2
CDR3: CASSEGGLAEGGETQYF
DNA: TGTGCCAGCAGTGAGGGAGGACTAGCGGAGGGGGGAGAGACCCAGTACTTC

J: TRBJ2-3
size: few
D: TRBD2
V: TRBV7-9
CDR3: CASSPTGGGSTDTQYF
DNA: TGTGCCAGCAGCCCTACGGGGGGAGGGAGCACAGATACGCAGTATTTT

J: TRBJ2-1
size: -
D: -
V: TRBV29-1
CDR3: CSFAGTSFYNEQFF
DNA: TGCAGCTTTGCCGGGACCTCCTTTTACAATGAGCAGTTCTTC

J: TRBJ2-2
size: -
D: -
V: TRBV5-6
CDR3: CASSFDGELFF
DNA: TGTGCCAGCAGCTTCGACGGGGAGCTGTTTTTT